This TCR beta chain was captured by sequencing in a study of blood T cell repertoires in COVID-19. The CDR3 sequence is 15 residues long. V was trimmed by 7 bases and J by 3 bases, leaving 18 bases between them. Looked up from germline, CDR1 is PRHDT and CDR2 is FYEKMQ (reference sequence). Authors' processing steps: By means of reference gene primer amplification, nucleated cell counts were estimated. The method was immunoSEQ multiplex PCR; TCRdb's version includes in-frame clones alone and lacks a portion of them. That table supplies the V and J calls and clone size; D and trimming were determined from the DNA. This sample carries approximately 300,000 clones, 87% of them seen once, and the ten largest clones take roughly 2%.

The TCR originated in a woman aged 45-59 years who had recovered from COVID-19. The specimen sequenced was peripheral blood. This chain links TRBV13 with TRBJ1-1, with unresolved D. For the CDR3, the DNA is TGTGCCAGCATGCGGATCCGCGGCGTCCACACTGAAGCTTTCTTT. This sequence encodes CASMRIRGVHTEAFF.